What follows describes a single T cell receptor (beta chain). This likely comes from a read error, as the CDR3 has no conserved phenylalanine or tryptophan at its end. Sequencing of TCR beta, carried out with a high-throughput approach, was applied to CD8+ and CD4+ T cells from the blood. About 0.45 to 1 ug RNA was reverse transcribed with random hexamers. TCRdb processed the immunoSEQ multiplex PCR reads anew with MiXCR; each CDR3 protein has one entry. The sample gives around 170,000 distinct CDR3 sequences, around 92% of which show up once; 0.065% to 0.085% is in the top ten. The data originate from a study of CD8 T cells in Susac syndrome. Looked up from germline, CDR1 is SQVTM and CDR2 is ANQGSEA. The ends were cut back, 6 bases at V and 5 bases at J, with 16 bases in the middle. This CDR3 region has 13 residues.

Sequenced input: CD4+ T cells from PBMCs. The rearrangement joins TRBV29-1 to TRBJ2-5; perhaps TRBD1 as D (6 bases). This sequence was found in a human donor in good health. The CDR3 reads CSVTIGGWETQYL. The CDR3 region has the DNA TGCAGCGTGACTATAGGGGGTTGGGAGACCCAGTACTTG.